This TCR beta chain was identified during a study of early T cells in non-severe SARS-CoV-2 infection. This clonotype showed up just a few times. The target antigen is unknown. General observations from the study: VDJdb matching favored anti-spike CD8 responses, missing private and CD4 specificities.

cDNA molecules, individually, were tagged with unique molecular identifiers. Via MiXCR, TCRdb re-called the 5' RACE reads, giving one row per CDR3 protein. The table has roughly 100,000 distinct CDR3 sequences, approximately 12% seen once. Trimming removed 1 base from V and 0 bases from J, with 10 bases in between. From germline, CDR1 is MGHRA and CDR2 YSYEKL. The CDR3 runs to 16 residues. The V and J genes are TRBV4-1 and TRBJ2-1; no firm D call. The TCR was taken from an adult who was a healthcare worker with PCR-confirmed SARS-CoV-2 infection or an uninfected control (not recorded which). The material was whole blood, obtained at baseline. CDR3 DNA: TGCGCCAGCAGCCAAGCTTCGGAGAGCTCCTACAATGAGCAGTTCTTC. This gives the protein CASSQASESSYNEQFF.